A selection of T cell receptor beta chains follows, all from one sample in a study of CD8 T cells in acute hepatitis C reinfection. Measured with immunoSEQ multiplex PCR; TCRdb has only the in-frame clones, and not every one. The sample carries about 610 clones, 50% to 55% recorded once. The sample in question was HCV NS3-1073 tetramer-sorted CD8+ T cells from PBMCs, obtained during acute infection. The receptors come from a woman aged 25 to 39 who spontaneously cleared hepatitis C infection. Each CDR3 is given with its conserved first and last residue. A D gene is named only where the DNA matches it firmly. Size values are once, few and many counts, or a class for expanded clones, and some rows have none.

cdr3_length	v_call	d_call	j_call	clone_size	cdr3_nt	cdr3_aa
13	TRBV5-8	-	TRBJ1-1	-	TGTGCCAGCAGCCAAGAGTTGAACACTGAAGCTTTCTTT	CASSQELNTEAFF
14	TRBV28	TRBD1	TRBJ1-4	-	TGTGCCAGCAGTATGACAGGGACTAATGAAAAACTGTTTTTT	CASSMTGTNEKLFF
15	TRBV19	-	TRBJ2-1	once	TGTGCCAGTAGTATATTGCTAGCAGGGCACAATGAGCAGTTCTTC	CASSILLAGHNEQFF
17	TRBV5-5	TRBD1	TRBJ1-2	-	TGCGCCAGCAGCCAAGATCATGGGACAGGGGAGAACTATGGCTACACCTTC	CASSQDHGTGENYGYTF
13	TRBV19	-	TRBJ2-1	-	TGTGCCAGTAGTATAGACCTGCCCAATGAGCAGTTCTTC	CASSIDLPNEQFF
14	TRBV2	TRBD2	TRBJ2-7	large	TGTGCCAGCAGCGGGTGGGAGGGAGGTTTCGAGCAGTACTTC	CASSGWEGGFEQYF
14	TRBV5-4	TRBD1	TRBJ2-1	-	TGTGCCAGCAGCCACCCGGGACAGTGGAATGAGCAGTTCTTC	CASSHPGQWNEQFF
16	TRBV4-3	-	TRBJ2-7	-	TGCGCCAGCAGCCAAGTTTCCCTCGGGGCCCCCTACGAGCAGTACTTC	CASSQVSLGAPYEQYF
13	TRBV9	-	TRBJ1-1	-	TGTGCCAGCAGCCAAGAGGCGAACACTGAAGCTTTCTTT	CASSQEANTEAFF
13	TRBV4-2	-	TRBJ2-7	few	TGTGCCAGCAGCCAAGAGTCTGGGACCGAGCAGTACTTC	CASSQESGTEQYF
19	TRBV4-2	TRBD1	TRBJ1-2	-	TGTGCCAGCAGCTTGGCCGGGACAGGGGACCCTTTCCTTAACTATGGCTACACCTTC	CASSLAGTGDPFLNYGYTF
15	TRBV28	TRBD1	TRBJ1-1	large	TGTGCCAGCAGACCGGGGACAGGGGAGATAAGTGAAGCTTTCTTT	CASRPGTGEISEAFF
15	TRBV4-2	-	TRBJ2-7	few	TGTGCCAGCAGCCGGGAAGCGGGTGCCTGGGGCGAGCAGTACTTC	CASSREAGAWGEQYF
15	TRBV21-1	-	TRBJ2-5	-	TGTGCCAGCAGCAAATGTGGACTAGGTATGGAGACCCAGTACTTC	CASSKCGLGMETQYF
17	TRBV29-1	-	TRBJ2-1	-	TGCAGCGTTGAAGAGCCGTTAATGGTTCAGACATACAATGAGCAGTTCTTC	CSVEEPLMVQTYNEQFF
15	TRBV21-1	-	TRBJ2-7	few	TGTGCCAGCAGCAAAGCGCATGGGGTCTCCTACGAGCAGTACTTC	CASSKAHGVSYEQYF
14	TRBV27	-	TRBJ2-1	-	TGTGCCAGCAGGAGCGGGGACACCTACAATGAGCAGTTCTTC	CASRSGDTYNEQFF
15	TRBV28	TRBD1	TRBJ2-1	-	TGTGCCAGCAGAACCGGGACAGGGTCCGTCGAAGAGCAGTTCTTC	CASRTGTGSVEEQFF
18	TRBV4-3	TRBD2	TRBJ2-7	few	TGCGCCAGCAGCCAAGAACCGGGACTAGCGGGAGCGGCCTACGAGCAGTACTTC	CASSQEPGLAGAAYEQYF
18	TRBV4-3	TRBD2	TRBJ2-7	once	TGCGCCAGCAGCCAAGAAGCCCCAGCGGGAGGGCCTGTATACGAGCAGTACTTC	CASSQEAPAGGPVYEQYF
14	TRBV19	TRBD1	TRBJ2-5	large	TGTGCCAGTGGGACAGGGGTAGACCAAGAGACCCAGTACTTC	CASGTGVDQETQYF
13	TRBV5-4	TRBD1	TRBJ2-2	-	TGTGCCAGTGGGACAGGGACTACCGGGGAGCTGTTTTTT	CASGTGTTGELFF
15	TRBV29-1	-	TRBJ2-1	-	TGCAGCGTTGAGAAGGGCGGGGTAACCTACAATGAGCAGTTCTTC	CSVEKGGVTYNEQFF
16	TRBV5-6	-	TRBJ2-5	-	TGTGCCAGCAGCTTGAACCCTAGCCCTCCTGACGAGACCCAGTACTTC	CASSLNPSPPDETQYF
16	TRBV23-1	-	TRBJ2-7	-	TGCGCCAGCAGTCAATCTTCGGGGGCACTCTCCTACGAGCAGTACTTC	CASSQSSGALSYEQYF
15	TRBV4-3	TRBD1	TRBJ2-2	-	TGCGCCAGCAGCCAAGGCAGGGGGCTGTCCGGGGAGCTGTTTTTT	CASSQGRGLSGELFF
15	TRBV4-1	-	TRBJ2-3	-	TGCGCCAGCAGCCAAGTGGCTAGCGACCGGGATACGCAGTATTTT	CASSQVASDRDTQYF
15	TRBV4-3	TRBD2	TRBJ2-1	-	TGCGCCAGCAGCCAAGAAATAGCGGGAGGAAATGAGCAGTTCTTC	CASSQEIAGGNEQFF
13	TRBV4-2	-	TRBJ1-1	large	TGTGCCAGCAGCCAAGAGAAGGATACTGAAGCTTTCTTT	CASSQEKDTEAFF
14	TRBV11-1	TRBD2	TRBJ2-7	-	TGTGCCAGCAGCTCGAGCGGGAGAGAACACGAGCAGTACTTC	CASSSSGREHEQYF
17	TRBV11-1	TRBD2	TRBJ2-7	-	TGTGCCAGCAGCCCGGCAAGGAGCGGGGGAGAATTCTACGAGCAGTACTTC	CASSPARSGGEFYEQYF
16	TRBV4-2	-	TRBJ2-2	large	TGTGCCAGCAGCCAAGAAGTGGAGACGAACACCGGGGAGCTGTTTTTT	CASSQEVETNTGELFF
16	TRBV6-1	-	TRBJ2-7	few	TGTGCCAGCAGTGAACCCCTGGGGGGGGCACCGTACGAGCAGTACTTC	CASSEPLGGAPYEQYF